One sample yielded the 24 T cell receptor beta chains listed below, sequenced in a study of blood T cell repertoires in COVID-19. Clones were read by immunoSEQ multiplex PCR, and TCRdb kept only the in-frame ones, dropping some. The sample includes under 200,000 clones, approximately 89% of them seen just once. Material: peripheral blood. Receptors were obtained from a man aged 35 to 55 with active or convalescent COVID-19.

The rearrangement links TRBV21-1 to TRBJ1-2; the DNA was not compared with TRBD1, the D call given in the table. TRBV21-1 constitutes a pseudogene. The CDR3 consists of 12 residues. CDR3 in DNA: TGTGCCAGCAGCCCGGGACAGGAAGGCTACACCTTC. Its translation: CASSPGQEGYTF.

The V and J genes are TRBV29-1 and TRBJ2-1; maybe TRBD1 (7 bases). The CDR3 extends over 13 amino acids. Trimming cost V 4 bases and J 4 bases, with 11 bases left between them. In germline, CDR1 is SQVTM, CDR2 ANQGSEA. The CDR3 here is CSVAGGTYNEQFF. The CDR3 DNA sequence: TGCAGCGTTGCAGGGGGGACGTACAATGAGCAGTTCTTC.

As DNA, the CDR3 is TGTGCCAGCAGCTTGGCAGGTCTCCCCCCTCCGTATGGCTACACCTTC. It is translated as CASSLAGLPPPYGYTF. The chain is built from TRBV5-6 and TRBJ1-2; D is ambiguous. This CDR3 spans 16 amino acids. Germline loops: CDR1 SGHDT, CDR2 YYEEEE. The V and J ends lost 0 bases and 5 bases respectively, with 17 bases between them.

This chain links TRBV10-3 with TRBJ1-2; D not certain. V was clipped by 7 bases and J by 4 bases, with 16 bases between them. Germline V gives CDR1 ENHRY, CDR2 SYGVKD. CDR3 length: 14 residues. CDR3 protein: CAIKEEGLLYGYTF. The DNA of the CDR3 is TGTGCCATCAAAGAAGAGGGCCTCCTCTATGGCTACACCTTC.

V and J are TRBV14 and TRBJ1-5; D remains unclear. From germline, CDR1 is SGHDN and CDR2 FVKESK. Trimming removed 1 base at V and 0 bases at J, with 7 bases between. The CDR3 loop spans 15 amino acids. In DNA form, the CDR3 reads TGTGCCAGCAGCCAAGTTACAGCTAGCAATCAGCCCCAGCATTTT. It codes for CASSQVTASNQPQHF.

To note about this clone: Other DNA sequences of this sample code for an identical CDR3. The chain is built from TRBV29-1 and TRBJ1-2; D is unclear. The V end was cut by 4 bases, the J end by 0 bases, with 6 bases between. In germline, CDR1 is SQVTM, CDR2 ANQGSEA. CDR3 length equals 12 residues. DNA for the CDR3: TGCAGCGTTGGCGTAGCTAACTATGGCTACACCTTC. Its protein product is CSVGVANYGYTF.

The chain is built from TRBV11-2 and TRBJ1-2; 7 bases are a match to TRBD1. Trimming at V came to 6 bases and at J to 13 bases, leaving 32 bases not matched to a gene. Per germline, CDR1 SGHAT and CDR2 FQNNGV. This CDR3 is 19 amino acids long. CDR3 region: CASRQLRTQGVGDRPTSTF. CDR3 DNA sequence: TGTGCCAGCAGACAATTACGCACCCAGGGGGTGGGGGACCGGCCGACTAGCACCTTC.

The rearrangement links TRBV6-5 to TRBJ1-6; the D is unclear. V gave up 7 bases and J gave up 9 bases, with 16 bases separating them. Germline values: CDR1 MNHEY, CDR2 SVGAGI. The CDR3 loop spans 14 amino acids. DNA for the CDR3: TGTGCCAGCACCCCCGGGGTCGGAGGTTCACCCCTCCACTTT. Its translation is CASTPGVGGSPLHF.

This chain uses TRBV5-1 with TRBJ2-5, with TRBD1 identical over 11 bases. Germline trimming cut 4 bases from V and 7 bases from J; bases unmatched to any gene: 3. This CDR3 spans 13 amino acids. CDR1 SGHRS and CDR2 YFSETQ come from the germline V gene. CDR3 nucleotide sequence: TGCGCCAGCAGCGAGGGACAGGGGGGGACCCAGTACTTC. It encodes CASSEGQGGTQYF.

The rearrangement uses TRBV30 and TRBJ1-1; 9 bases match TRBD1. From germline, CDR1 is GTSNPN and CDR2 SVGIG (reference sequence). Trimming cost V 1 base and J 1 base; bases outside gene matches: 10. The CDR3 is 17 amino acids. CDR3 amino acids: CAWSGGTGNGWNTEAFF. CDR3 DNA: TGTGCCTGGAGTGGCGGGACAGGGAATGGATGGAACACTGAAGCTTTCTTT.

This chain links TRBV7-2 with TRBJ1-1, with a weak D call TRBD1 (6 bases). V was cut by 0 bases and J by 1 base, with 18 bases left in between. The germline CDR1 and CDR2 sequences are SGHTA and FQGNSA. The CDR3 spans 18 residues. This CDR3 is CASSLAIRLGQSNTEAFF. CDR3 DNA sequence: TGTGCCAGCAGCTTAGCGATACGATTAGGACAGTCGAACACTGAAGCTTTCTTT.

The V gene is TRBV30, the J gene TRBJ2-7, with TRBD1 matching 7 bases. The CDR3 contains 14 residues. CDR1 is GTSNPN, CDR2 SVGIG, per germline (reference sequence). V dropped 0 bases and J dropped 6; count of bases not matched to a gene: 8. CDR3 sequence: CAWSVGTERVEQYF. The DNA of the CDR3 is TGTGCCTGGAGTGTAGGGACAGAGAGGGTCGAGCAGTACTTC.

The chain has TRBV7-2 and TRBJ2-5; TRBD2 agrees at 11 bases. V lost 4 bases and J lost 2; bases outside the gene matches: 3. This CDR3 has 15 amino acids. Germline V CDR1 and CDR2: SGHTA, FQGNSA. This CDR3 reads CASSSIAGGQETQYF. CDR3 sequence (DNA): TGTGCCAGCAGCTCCATAGCGGGGGGGCAAGAGACCCAGTACTTC.

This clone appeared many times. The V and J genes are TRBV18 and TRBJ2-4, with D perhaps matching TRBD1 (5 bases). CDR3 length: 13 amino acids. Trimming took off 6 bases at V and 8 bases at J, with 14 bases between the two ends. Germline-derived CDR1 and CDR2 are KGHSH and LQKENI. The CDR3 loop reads CASSPSLRDIQYF. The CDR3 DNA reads TGTGCCAGCTCCCCCTCCCTCAGGGACATTCAGTACTTC.

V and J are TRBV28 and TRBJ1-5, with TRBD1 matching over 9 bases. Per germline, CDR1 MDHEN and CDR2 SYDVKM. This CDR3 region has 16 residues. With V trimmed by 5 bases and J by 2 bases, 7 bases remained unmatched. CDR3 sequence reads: CASSAGTGYGNQPQHF. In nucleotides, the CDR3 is TGTGCCAGCAGTGCCGGGACAGGGTACGGCAATCAGCCCCAGCATTTT.

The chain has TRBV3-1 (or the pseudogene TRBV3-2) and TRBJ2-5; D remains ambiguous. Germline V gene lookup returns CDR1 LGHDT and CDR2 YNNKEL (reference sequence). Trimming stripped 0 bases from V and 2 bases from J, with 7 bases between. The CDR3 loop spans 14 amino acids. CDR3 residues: CASSQERYQETQYF. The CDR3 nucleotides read TGTGCCAGCAGCCAAGAACGCTATCAAGAGACCCAGTACTTC.

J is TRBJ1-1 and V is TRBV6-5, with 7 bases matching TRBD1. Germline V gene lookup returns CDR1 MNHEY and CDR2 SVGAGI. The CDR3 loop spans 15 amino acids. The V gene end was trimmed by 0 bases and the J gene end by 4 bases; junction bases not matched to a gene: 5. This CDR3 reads CASSYSRQGRTEAFF. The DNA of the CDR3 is TGTGCCAGCAGTTACTCCCGACAGGGCCGCACTGAAGCTTTCTTT.

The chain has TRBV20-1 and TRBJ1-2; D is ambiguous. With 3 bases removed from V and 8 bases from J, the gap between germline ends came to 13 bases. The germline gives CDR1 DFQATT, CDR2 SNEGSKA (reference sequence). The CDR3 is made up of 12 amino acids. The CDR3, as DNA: TGCAGTGCTAGTTGGGCGGGTTTCGGCTACACCTTC. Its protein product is CSASWAGFGYTF.

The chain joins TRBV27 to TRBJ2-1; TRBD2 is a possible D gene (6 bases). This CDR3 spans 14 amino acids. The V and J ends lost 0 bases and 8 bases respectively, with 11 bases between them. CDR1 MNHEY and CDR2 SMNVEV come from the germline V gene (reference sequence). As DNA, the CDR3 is TGTGCCAGCAGTTTATCAGTAGCTAGCGATGAGCAGTTCTTC. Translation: CASSLSVASDEQFF.

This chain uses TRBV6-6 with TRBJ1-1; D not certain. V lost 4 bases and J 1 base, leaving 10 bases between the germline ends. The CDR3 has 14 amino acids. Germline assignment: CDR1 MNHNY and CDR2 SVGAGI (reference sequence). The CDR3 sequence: CASSLRSGNTEAFF. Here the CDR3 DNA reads TGTGCCAGCAGTTTGAGGAGTGGGAACACTGAAGCTTTCTTT.

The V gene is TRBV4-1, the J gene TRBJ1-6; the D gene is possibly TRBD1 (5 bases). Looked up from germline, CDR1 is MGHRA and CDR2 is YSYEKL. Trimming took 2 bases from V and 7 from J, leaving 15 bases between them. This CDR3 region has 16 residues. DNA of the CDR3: TGCGCCAGCAGCCAAACCACGGGGGTGATCAATTCACCCCTCCACTTT. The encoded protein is CASSQTTGVINSPLHF.

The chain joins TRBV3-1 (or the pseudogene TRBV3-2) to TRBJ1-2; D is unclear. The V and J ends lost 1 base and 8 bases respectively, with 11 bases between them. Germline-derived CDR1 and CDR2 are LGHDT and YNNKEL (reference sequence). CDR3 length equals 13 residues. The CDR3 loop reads CASSQGASGGYTF. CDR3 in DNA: TGTGCCAGCAGCCAAGGGGCTTCCGGCGGCTACACCTTC.

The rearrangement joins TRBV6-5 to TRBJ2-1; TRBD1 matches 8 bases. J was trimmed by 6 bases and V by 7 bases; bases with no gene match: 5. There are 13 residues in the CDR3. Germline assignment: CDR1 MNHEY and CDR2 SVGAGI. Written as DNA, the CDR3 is TGTGCCAGCAAGCCGACAGGGGCCAATGAGCAGTTCTTC. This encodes CASKPTGANEQFF.

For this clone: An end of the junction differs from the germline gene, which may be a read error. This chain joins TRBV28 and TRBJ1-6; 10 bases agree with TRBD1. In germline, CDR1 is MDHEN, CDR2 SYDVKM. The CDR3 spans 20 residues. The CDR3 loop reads CASSSSRGQGIVGGSARLNF. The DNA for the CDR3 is TGTGCCAGCAGTTCATCACGGGGACAGGGGATTGTGGGGGGATCCGCCCGGCTGAACTTT.